A selection of T cell receptor beta chains follows, all from one sample in a study of CD8+ T cells in alopecia areata. TCRdb's table, derived via immunoSEQ multiplex PCR, lists solely in-frame clones and lacks some. Here the sample spans more than 200,000 clones, 40% to 45% being singletons. The specimen comprised CD4+ T cells sorted from blood, sampled at roughly week 36, from a patient treated with tofacitinib. The receptors come from a human donor with alopecia areata. The CDR3 runs from the conserved cysteine through the conserved F or W. A D gene is named only where the DNA matches it firmly. Some rows mark clone size as missing; the rest say once, few, many or name a class of expanded clone.

few	11	NA	TRBV2	TRBJ2-7	CASSGGTSQYF	TGTGCCAGCAGTGGTGGAACTTCGCAGTACTTC
many	13	NA	TRBV18	TRBJ2-7	CASSPAGGLEQYF	TGTGCCAGCTCACCAGCCGGGGGGCTGGAGCAGTACTTC
few	12	NA	TRBV29-1	TRBJ2-5	CSVAVGVGTQYF	TGCAGCGTCGCAGTGGGCGTCGGGACCCAGTACTTC
NA	14	NA	TRBV9	TRBJ2-3	CASTLGTLTDTQYF	TGTGCCAGTACCCTGGGTACCCTCACAGATACGCAGTATTTT
NA	14	NA	TRBV5-4	TRBJ2-7	CASSWDGDSYEQYF	TGTGCCAGCAGCTGGGACGGGGACTCCTACGAGCAGTACTTC
NA	13	NA	TRBV9	TRBJ2-3	CASSWSATDTQYF	TGTGCCAGCAGCTGGAGCGCCACAGATACGCAGTATTTT
NA	15	TRBD1	TRBV6-5	TRBJ2-7	CASSYREQGSYEQYF	TGTGCCAGCAGTTACCGAGAACAGGGGAGCTACGAGCAGTACTTC
few	16	TRBD1	TRBV12-5	TRBJ2-1	CASGLTSGQPINEQFF	TGTGCTAGTGGTTTGACCTCGGGACAGCCCATCAATGAGCAGTTCTTC
once	12	NA	TRBV4-2	TRBJ2-7	CASSQEMGKQYF	TGTGCCAGCAGCCAGGAGATGGGGAAGCAGTACTTC
NA	14	NA	TRBV6-1	TRBJ1-2	CASSEALRGSGYTF	TGTGCCAGCAGTGAAGCTCTCAGGGGATCTGGCTACACCTTC
NA	14	TRBD1	TRBV6-5	TRBJ1-5	CASSSGTGRQPQHF	TGTGCCAGCAGCTCCGGGACAGGGAGGCAGCCCCAGCATTTT
NA	13	NA	TRBV29-1	TRBJ1-5	CSVGGGVNQPQHF	TGCAGCGTTGGTGGGGGGGTAAATCAGCCCCAGCATTTT
NA	11	TRBD1	TRBV30	TRBJ2-1	CAWTKGTGQFF	TGTGCCTGGACAAAAGGGACAGGGCAGTTCTTC
few	15	NA	TRBV7-2	TRBJ1-5	CASSPGRPPNQPQHF	TGTGCCAGCAGCCCCGGACGGCCACCCAATCAGCCCCAGCATTTT
once	12	NA	TRBV2	TRBJ2-7	CASSEAEHEQYF	TGTGCCAGCAGTGAAGCGGAACACGAGCAGTACTTC
NA	12	NA	TRBV29-1	TRBJ2-3	CSVDAGADTQYF	TGCAGCGTTGATGCGGGGGCGGATACGCAGTATTTT
few	13	NA	TRBV6-4	TRBJ2-3	CASSDSDLDTQYF	TGTGCCAGCAGTGACTCGGACTTAGATACGCAGTATTTT
many	13	TRBD1	TRBV7-8	TRBJ2-1	CASSSDRGGEQFF	TGTGCCAGCAGCTCGGACAGGGGCGGTGAGCAGTTCTTC
few	16	TRBD1	TRBV28	TRBJ2-2	CASSPPDRGITGELFF	TGTGCCAGCAGCCCCCCGGACAGGGGGATTACCGGGGAGCTGTTTTTT
few	18	TRBD2	TRBV18	TRBJ2-3	CASSPIPGTSGNADTQYF	TGTGCCAGCTCACCAATCCCCGGGACTAGCGGGAACGCAGATACGCAGTATTTT
NA	16	TRBD2	TRBV7-9	TRBJ2-7	CASSDKYGGDSYEQYF	TGTGCCAGCAGCGACAAATACGGGGGGGACTCCTACGAGCAGTACTTC
few	11	NA	TRBV2	TRBJ2-7	CASSGAGEQYF	TGTGCCAGCAGTGGGGCCGGCGAGCAGTACTTC
NA	14	NA	TRBV15	TRBJ1-5	CATQPAGGDQPQHF	TGTGCCACCCAACCGGCAGGAGGGGATCAGCCCCAGCATTTT
NA	14	NA	TRBV7-2	TRBJ2-4	CASSTRPLLSIQYF	TGTGCCAGCAGCACCCGCCCTCTGCTGAGCATTCAGTACTTC
NA	13	NA	TRBV2	TRBJ2-3	CASSEGGTDTQYF	TGTGCCAGCAGTGAAGGTGGCACAGATACGCAGTATTTT
once	13	NA	TRBV30	TRBJ1-5	CAWSLERQQPQHF	TGTGCCTGGAGCTTGGAAAGGCAACAGCCCCAGCATTTT
NA	13	NA	TRBV2	TRBJ2-1	CASKESSYNEQFF	TGTGCCAGCAAAGAGAGCTCCTACAATGAGCAGTTCTTC
few	14	NA	TRBV5-1	TRBJ2-3	CASGVGGPTDTQYF	TGCGCCAGCGGGGTCGGGGGACCCACAGATACGCAGTATTTT
few	16	TRBD1	TRBV25-1	TRBJ2-5	CASSSSGTAVKETQYF	TGTGCCAGCAGCAGTTCCGGGACAGCCGTAAAAGAGACCCAGTACTTC
NA	15	TRBD1	TRBV29-1	TRBJ2-7	CSARTGVASSHEQYF	TGCAGCGCCCGGACAGGGGTGGCTAGCAGCCACGAGCAGTACTTC
NA	16	NA	TRBV9	TRBJ2-1	CASSAGLTPTYNEQFF	TGTGCCAGCAGCGCCGGACTCACCCCCACCTACAATGAGCAGTTCTTC
NA	15	TRBD1	TRBV28	TRBJ1-2	CASSFGTDRNYGYTF	TGTGCCAGCAGTTTTGGGACGGACAGGAACTATGGCTACACCTTC
NA	15	TRBD1	TRBV2	TRBJ1-5	CASSNDRASNQPQHF	TGTGCCAGCAGCAATGACAGGGCTAGCAATCAGCCCCAGCATTTT
NA	17	NA	TRBV9	TRBJ2-2	CASSVREFGLATGELFF	TGTGCCAGCAGCGTAAGGGAGTTCGGTTTGGCCACCGGGGAGCTGTTTTTT
few	13	NA	TRBV29-1	TRBJ2-7	CSVSLGYSYEQYF	TGCAGCGTCTCCCTGGGGTATTCCTACGAGCAGTACTTC
few	15	NA	TRBV29-1	TRBJ2-7	CSAAAARGGSYEQYF	TGCAGCGCCGCTGCGGCCAGGGGGGGCTCCTACGAGCAGTACTTC
NA	12	NA	TRBV5-1	TRBJ2-3	CASRLEADTQYF	TGCGCCAGCAGACTAGAGGCAGATACGCAGTATTTT
NA	13	NA	TRBV30	TRBJ2-7	CAWSWAPSTEQYF	TGTGCCTGGAGCTGGGCCCCTTCCACCGAGCAGTACTTC
once	15	TRBD1	TRBV18	TRBJ2-7	CASSPGTGIRYEQYF	TGTGCCAGCTCACCCGGGACAGGGATTAGGTACGAGCAGTACTTC
NA	16	TRBD2	TRBV5-1	TRBJ2-1	CASSQKDTGGNNEQFF	TGCGCCAGCAGCCAAAAGGATACGGGGGGGAACAATGAGCAGTTCTTC
NA	13	NA	TRBV15	TRBJ2-1	CATSRNVHNEQFF	TGTGCCACCAGCCGGAACGTACACAATGAGCAGTTCTTC
few	13	NA	TRBV29-1	TRBJ2-3	CSVLERSADTQYF	TGCAGCGTGCTCGAGAGGTCAGCCGATACGCAGTATTTT
few	14	TRBD1	TRBV6-5	TRBJ1-5	CASSPSRGGQPQHF	TGTGCCAGCAGCCCCTCCAGGGGGGGTCAGCCCCAGCATTTT
NA	14	NA	TRBV11-2	TRBJ1-1	CASSRAGAGTEAFF	TGTGCCAGCAGCCGGGCGGGCGCGGGGACTGAAGCTTTCTTT
NA	14	TRBD2	TRBV29-1	TRBJ2-3	CSVVAGVNPDTQYF	TGCAGCGTTGTAGCGGGAGTCAATCCAGATACGCAGTATTTT
NA	15	NA	TRBV5-1	TRBJ1-1	CASSLVAGPNTEAFF	TGCGCCAGCAGCTTGGTTGCAGGGCCGAACACTGAAGCTTTCTTT
NA	19	NA	TRBV30	TRBJ1-1	CAWSVRAGGAGRRNTEAFF	TGTGCCTGGAGTGTACGGGCCGGGGGTGCAGGGAGGAGGAACACTGAAGCTTTCTTT
few	15	NA	TRBV19	TRBJ1-1	CASSMAGGLPAEAFF	TGTGCCAGTAGTATGGCAGGAGGATTGCCCGCTGAAGCTTTCTTT
few	17	NA	TRBV5-1	TRBJ2-1	CASSPGQGSLSYNEQFF	TGCGCCAGCAGCCCCGGGCAGGGTAGTTTGTCCTACAATGAGCAGTTCTTC
NA	11	NA	TRBV5-1	TRBJ1-4	CASDRPGCRFF	TGCGCCAGCGATAGGCCAGGGTGTCGGTTTTTT
NA	14	NA	TRBV7-2	TRBJ1-5	CASSLVGAGQPQHF	TGTGCCAGCAGCTTAGTCGGGGCAGGACAGCCCCAGCATTTT
NA	13	NA	TRBV5-1	TRBJ2-5	CASGMGPQETQYF	TGCGCCAGCGGAATGGGACCACAAGAGACCCAGTACTTC
NA	11	NA	TRBV7-3	TRBJ1-5	CAGMGNQPQHF	TGTGCAGGGATGGGCAATCAGCCCCAGCATTTT
NA	14	NA	TRBV7-9	TRBJ2-3	CASSGLASVDTQYF	TGTGCCAGCAGCGGCCTAGCGAGCGTCGATACGCAGTATTTT
few	17	TRBD2	TRBV4-1	TRBJ2-3	CASSQVLIAGATDTQYF	TGCGCCAGCAGCCAAGTCCTTATAGCGGGAGCGACAGATACGCAGTATTTT